This T cell receptor (beta chain) was observed in a study of beta chain features in type 1 diabetes. This clone was counted a few times. Its target is unknown. The CDR3 totals 15 residues. Trimming took 2 bases from V and 2 from J, leaving 12 bases between them. Germline CDR1 is SGHRS and CDR2 is YFSETQ. General study points: Sequencing used cDNA, and cells with high TCR expression could therefore be over-represented.

Every isolated RNA sample was fully reverse transcribed, so sequencing captured expressed TCRB transcripts. Mean read depth for naive, central memory and regulatory T cell samples was some 3.8 million reads. The table came from immunoSEQ multiplex PCR; TCRdb's copy has only in-frame clones and leaves some out. This sample has fewer than 500,000 clones, with approximately 13% found just once. Sequences were obtained from naive CD4+ T cells from blood. The source is a man aged 30 to 45 in good health. V and J are TRBV5-1 and TRBJ2-3, with D unclear. The CDR3 region is CASSFVQHYTDTQYF. The CDR3 DNA follows: TGCGCCAGCAGCTTCGTACAACATTACACAGATACGCAGTATTTT. Full variable domain (outside the CDR3, taken from reference TRBV5-1 and TRBJ2-3): KAGVTQTPRYLIKTRGQQVTLSCSPISGHRSVSWYQQTPGQGLQFLFEYFSETQRNKGNFPGRFSGRQFSNSRSEMNVSTLELGDSALYLCASSFVQHYTDTQYFGPGTRLTVL.